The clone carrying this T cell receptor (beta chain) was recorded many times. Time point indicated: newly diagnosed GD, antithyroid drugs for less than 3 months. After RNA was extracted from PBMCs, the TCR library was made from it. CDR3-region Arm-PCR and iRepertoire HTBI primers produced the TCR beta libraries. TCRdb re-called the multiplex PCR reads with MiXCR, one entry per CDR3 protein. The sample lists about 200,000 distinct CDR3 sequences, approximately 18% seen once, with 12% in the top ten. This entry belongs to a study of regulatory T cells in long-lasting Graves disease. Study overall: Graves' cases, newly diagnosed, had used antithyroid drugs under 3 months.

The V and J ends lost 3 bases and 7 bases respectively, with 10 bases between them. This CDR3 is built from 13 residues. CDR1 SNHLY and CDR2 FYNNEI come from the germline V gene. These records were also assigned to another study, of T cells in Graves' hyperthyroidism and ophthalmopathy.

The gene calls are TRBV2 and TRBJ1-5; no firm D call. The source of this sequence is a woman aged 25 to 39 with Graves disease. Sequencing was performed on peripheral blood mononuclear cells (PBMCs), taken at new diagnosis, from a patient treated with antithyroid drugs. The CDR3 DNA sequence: TGTGCCAGCAGTGAGAGGGTCTGGCAGCCCCAGCATTTT. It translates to CASSERVWQPQHF.